Presented here are 22 T cell receptor beta chains from one specimen sequenced in a study of blood T cells in healthy people across ages. Together with a sample-barcoded 5' primer, a J-beta primer mix was included in a second PCR lasting roughly 6 to 12 cycles. In TCRdb, the 5' RACE reads were re-called with MiXCR into one record per CDR3 protein. Of about 1.4 million distinct CDR3 sequences in the sample, 59% are singletons; the top ten hold under 8.5%. Sequenced input: blood. The source is a man aged 18 to 30 in good health.

The chain links TRBV4-1 to TRBJ2-7, with no clear D. CDR3 length: 13 residues. Trimming cost V 3 bases and J 3 bases, with 9 bases left between them. Germline lookup yields CDR1 MGHRA and CDR2 YSYEKL. CDR3: CASSHQVNYEQYF. CDR3 bases: TGCGCCAGCAGCCATCAGGTTAACTACGAGCAGTACTTC.

The CDR3 DNA reads as TGCGCCAGCAGCCAAGAAATTATGGGTCAGCCCCAGCATTTT. Amino acids: CASSQEIMGQPQHF. The rearrangement joins TRBV4-3 to TRBJ1-5, with no clear D. The CDR3 runs 14 residues. Trimming removed 0 bases from V and 6 bases from J, with 9 bases in between. Germline CDR1 is LGHNA and CDR2 is YSLEER.

The chain couples TRBV6-5 to TRBJ2-7, with D maybe TRBD2 (7 bases). Per germline, CDR1 MNHEY and CDR2 SVGAGI. Trimming shortened V by 8 bases and J by 6 bases, and 20 bases separated the two germline ends. The CDR3 consists of 14 residues. CDR3 in DNA: TGTGCCAGCGCCATGGCCGGGGGGCATAGCGAGCAGTACTTC. Amino acids: CASAMAGGHSEQYF.

The chain links TRBV2 to TRBJ1-4; 7 bases fit TRBD1. The germline gives CDR1 SNHLY, CDR2 FYNNEI. Unmatched junction bases numbered 16, after V lost 8 bases and J lost 4 bases. CDR3 length equals 17 residues. DNA for the CDR3: TGTGCCAGCCTCCGCATCCCCGGGACAGTCCGTAATGAAAAACTGTTTTTT. As protein: CASLRIPGTVRNEKLFF.

The CDR3 DNA is TGCAGTGCCAGCGGGACGACAGGGAACTATGGCTACACCTTC. Protein sequence: CSASGTTGNYGYTF. V is TRBV20-1 and J is TRBJ1-2, with 7 bases lining up with TRBD1. The CDR3 consists of 14 residues. Germline loops: CDR1 DFQATT, CDR2 SNEGSKA (reference sequence). V lost 6 bases to trimming and J lost 2 bases; unmatched junction nucleotides: 9.

The chain recombines TRBV7-2 with TRBJ2-3; D might be TRBD1 or TRBD2, each matching 5 bases. CDR3 length: 16 amino acids. Trimming stripped 2 bases from V and 0 bases from J, with 12 bases between. The germline CDR1 and CDR2 sequences are SGHTA and FQGNSA. CDR3 sequence: CASSLSRDASTDTQYF. The CDR3 coding sequence is TGTGCCAGCAGCTTATCGAGGGACGCTAGCACAGATACGCAGTATTTT.

The chain combines TRBV12-5 with TRBJ1-2; D unresolved. The germline CDR1 and CDR2 sequences are LGHNT and FRNRAP. The CDR3 has 13 amino acids. V was pared by 3 bases and J by 3 bases, with 8 bases between. The CDR3 loop is CASGFGRYYGYTF. The CDR3 DNA is TGTGCTAGTGGTTTCGGACGGTACTATGGCTACACCTTC.

This clonotype has a single count. This rearrangement joins TRBV7-9 to TRBJ2-7, with 7 bases lining up with TRBD2. CDR1 is SEHNR, CDR2 FQNEAQ, per germline (reference sequence). This CDR3 is 16 amino acids long. V shed 3 bases and J 0 bases; nucleotides not matched to a gene: 8. The CDR3 DNA reads as TGTGCCAGCAGCTTGGCTCAAAGCGGGAACTCCTACGAGCAGTACTTC. It codes for CASSLAQSGNSYEQYF.

This chain uses TRBV10-2 with TRBJ2-1; D not certain. The tail of the sequence fits TRBJ2-7 better, so the J call may be wrong. From germline, CDR1 is WSHSY and CDR2 SAAADI. The CDR3 spans 13 residues. CDR3 nucleotide sequence: TGCGCCAGTCTCGGCAGTTCCTACAATGAGCAGTACTTC. Protein: CASLGSSYNEQYF.

The chain couples TRBV12-3 or TRBV12-4 to TRBJ1-2, with D hard to call. V was shortened by 0 bases and J by 2 bases, with 7 bases between the two germline ends. The CDR3 is 14 amino acids. The CDR3: CASSLAAQNYGYTF. CDR3 nucleotide sequence: TGTGCCAGCAGTTTAGCTGCTCAGAACTATGGCTACACCTTC.

The V gene is TRBV29-1, the J gene TRBJ2-1, with 13 bases fitting TRBD2. Germline V gene data show CDR1 as SQVTM and CDR2 as ANQGSEA. The V and J ends lost 7 bases and 6 bases, in that order; junction bases with no gene match: 12. This CDR3 has 16 amino acids. The CDR3 sequence is CSAEGLAGAFVNEQFF. Written as DNA, the CDR3 is TGCAGCGCCGAAGGACTAGCGGGGGCCTTCGTCAATGAGCAGTTCTTC.

This clonotype was counted between two and nine times. The chain couples TRBV4-1 to TRBJ2-7, with D possibly matching TRBD1 (8 bases). The V gene lost 3 bases and the J gene lost 4 bases, with 22 bases spanning the gap. This CDR3 is built from 17 residues. Germline-derived CDR1 and CDR2 are MGHRA and YSYEKL. The CDR3 DNA reads TGCGCCAGCAGCCAGGACACAGGGGGGGACCTCTGGTACGAGCAGTACTTC. Its translation is CASSQDTGGDLWYEQYF.

Note on this clonotype: A junction boundary mismatches the germline segment, possibly from a read error. The rearrangement links TRBV7-9 to TRBJ2-4; D is unresolved. This CDR3 comprises 11 residues. Per germline, CDR1 SEHNR and CDR2 FQNEAQ (reference sequence). CDR3 loop: CASSYRNEQCF. For the CDR3, the DNA is TGTGCCAGCAGCTATAGGAACGAGCAGTGCTTC.

This rearrangement joins TRBV5-1 to TRBJ1-2; possible D gene TRBD1, 6 bases. V lost 3 bases and J 5 bases, leaving 17 bases between the germline ends. The CDR3 loop spans 15 amino acids. CDR1 and CDR2 from the germline V gene are SGHRS and YFSETQ. The CDR3 coding sequence is TGCGCCAGCAGCTACCGGGACAACTGGGGATATGGCTACACCTTC. Protein: CASSYRDNWGYGYTF.

V is TRBV7-2 and J is TRBJ2-6; the D gene is possibly TRBD1 (5 bases). Germline-derived CDR1 and CDR2 are SGHTA and FQGNSA. Trimming shortened V by 1 base and J by 0 bases, and 7 bases separated the two germline ends. This CDR3 spans 16 amino acids. Here the CDR3 reads CASSLVRASGANVLTF. In DNA, the CDR3 is TGTGCCAGCAGCTTAGTCAGGGCCTCTGGGGCCAACGTCCTGACTTTC.

This clonotype was detected a few times. CDR3: CASNHRDRGLTEAFF. CDR3 nucleotide sequence: TGTGCCAGCAACCACCGGGACAGGGGGCTTACTGAAGCTTTCTTT. The chain links TRBV7-9 to TRBJ1-1; TRBD1 matches at 12 bases. Germline V gives CDR1 SEHNR, CDR2 FQNEAQ (reference sequence). V lost 7 bases to trimming and J lost 5 bases; unmatched junction nucleotides: 8. The CDR3 spans 15 residues.

The chain joins TRBV6-5 to TRBJ2-4, with 16 bases lining up with TRBD2. Germline-derived CDR1 and CDR2 are MNHEY and SVGAGI. Trimming took 10 bases from V and 4 from J; bases not matched to a gene: 4. The CDR3 has 15 residues. As DNA, the CDR3 is TGTGCCACCCAGGGACTAGCGGGAGGGAAAAACATTCAGTACTTC. Translation: CATQGLAGGKNIQYF.

The V call is TRBV4-1, the J call TRBJ2-1; perhaps TRBD2 as D (6 bases). V lost 1 base and J lost 3, with 13 bases in between. The germline gives CDR1 MGHRA, CDR2 YSYEKL. The CDR3 spans 16 residues. Here the CDR3 DNA reads TGCGCCAGCAGCCAAGCGGTAGCGGAACTCTACAATGAGCAGTTCTTC. It encodes CASSQAVAELYNEQFF.

Comments on this clonotype: At one of its ends the junction is not consistent with the germline gene, which may arise from a read error. This chain uses TRBV11-2 with TRBJ1-5; D not certain. This CDR3 region has 13 residues. Germline loops: CDR1 SGHAT, CDR2 FQNNGV. The CDR3 nucleotides are TGTGCCAGCAGCGTAGAGCCCCTCAGGCCCCAGCATTTT. Translating it yields CASSVEPLRPQHF.

This clonotype was found a few times. The chain carries TRBV20-1 and TRBJ2-3; the D is unclear. The CDR3 consists of 13 residues. With 3 bases removed from V and 3 bases from J, the gap between germline ends came to 10 bases. CDR1 and CDR2 from the germline V gene are DFQATT and SNEGSKA (reference sequence). The CDR3 nucleotides are TGCAGTGCTAGTCCTAGGGAAACAGATACGCAGTATTTT. It codes for CSASPRETDTQYF.

This chain joins TRBV18 and TRBJ2-7; 8 nucleotides align to TRBD1. The CDR3 extends over 14 amino acids. V shed 4 bases and J 4 bases; nucleotides not matched to a gene: 6. Germline V CDR1 and CDR2: KGHSH, LQKENI. Here the CDR3 DNA reads TGTGCCAGCTCACGACAGGGGTATGATTACGAGCAGTACTTC. Translation gives CASSRQGYDYEQYF.

This chain uses TRBV5-6 with TRBJ1-1, with D unresolved. The V end lost 4 bases, the J end lost 3 bases, and 19 bases lay between the germline ends. This CDR3 contains 16 residues. Germline CDR1 is SGHDT and CDR2 is YYEEEE. As DNA, the CDR3 is TGTGCCAGCAGCCCCGCGACTGGTGTCGGGGACACTGAAGCTTTCTTT. Translation gives CASSPATGVGDTEAFF.